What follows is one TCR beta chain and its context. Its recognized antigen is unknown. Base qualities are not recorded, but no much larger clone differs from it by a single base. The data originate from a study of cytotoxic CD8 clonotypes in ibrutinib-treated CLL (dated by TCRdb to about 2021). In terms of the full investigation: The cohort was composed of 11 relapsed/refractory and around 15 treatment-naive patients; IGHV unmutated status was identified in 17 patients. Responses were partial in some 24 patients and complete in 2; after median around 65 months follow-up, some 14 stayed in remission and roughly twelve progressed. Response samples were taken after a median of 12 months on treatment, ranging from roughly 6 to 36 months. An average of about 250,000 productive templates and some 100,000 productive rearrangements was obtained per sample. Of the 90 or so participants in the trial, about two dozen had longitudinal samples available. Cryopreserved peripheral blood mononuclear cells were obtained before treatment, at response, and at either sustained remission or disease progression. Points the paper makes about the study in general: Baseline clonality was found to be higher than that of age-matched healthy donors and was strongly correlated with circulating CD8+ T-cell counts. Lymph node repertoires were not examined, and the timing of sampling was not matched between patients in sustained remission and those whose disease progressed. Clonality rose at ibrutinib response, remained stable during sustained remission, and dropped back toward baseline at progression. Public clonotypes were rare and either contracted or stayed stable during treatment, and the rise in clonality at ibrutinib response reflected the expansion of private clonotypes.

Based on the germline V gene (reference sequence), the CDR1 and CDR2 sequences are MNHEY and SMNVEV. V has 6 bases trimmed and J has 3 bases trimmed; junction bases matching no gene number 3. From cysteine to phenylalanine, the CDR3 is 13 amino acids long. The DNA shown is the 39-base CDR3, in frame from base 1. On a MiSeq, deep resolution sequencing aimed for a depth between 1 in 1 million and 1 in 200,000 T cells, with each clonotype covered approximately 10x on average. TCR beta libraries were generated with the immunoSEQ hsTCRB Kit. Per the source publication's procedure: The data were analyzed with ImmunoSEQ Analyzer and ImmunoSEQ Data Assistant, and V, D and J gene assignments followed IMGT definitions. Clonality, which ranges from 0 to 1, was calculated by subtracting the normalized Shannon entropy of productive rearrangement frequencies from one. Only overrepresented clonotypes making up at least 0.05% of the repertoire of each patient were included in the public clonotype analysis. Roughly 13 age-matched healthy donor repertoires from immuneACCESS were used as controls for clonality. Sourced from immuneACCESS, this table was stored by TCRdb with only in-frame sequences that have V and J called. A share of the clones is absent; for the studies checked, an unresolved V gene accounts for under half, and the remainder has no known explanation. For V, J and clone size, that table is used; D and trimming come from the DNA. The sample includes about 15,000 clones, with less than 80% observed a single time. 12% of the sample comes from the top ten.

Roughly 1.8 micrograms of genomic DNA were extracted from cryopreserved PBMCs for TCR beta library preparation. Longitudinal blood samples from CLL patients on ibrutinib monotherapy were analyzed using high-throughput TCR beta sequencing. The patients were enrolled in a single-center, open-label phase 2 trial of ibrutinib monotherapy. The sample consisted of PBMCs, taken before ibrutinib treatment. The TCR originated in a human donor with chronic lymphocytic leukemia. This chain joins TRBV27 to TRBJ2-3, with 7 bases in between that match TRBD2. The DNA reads TGTGCCAGCAGACGAGCGGGGACAGATACGCAGTATTTT. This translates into CASRRAGTDTQYF.